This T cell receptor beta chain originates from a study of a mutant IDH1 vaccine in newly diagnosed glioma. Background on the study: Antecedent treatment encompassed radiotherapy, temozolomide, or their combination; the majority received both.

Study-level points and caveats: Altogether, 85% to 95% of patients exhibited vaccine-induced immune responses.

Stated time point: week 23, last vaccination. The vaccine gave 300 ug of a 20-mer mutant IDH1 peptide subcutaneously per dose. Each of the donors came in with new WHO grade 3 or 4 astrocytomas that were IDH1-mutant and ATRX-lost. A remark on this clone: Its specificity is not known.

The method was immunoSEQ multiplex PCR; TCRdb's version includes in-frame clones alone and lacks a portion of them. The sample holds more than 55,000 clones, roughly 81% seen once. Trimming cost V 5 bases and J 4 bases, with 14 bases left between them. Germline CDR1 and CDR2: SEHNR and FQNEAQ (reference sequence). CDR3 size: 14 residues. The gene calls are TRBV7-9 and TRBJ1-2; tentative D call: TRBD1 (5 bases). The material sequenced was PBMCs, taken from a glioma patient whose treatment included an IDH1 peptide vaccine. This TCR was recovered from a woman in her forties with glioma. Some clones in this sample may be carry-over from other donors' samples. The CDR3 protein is CASSRGEGIYGYTF. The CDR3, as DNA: TGTGCCAGCAGCAGAGGGGAAGGGATCTATGGCTACACCTTC.